This passage covers 27 T cell receptor beta chains from one sample sequenced in a study of T cell responses to AZD1222 COVID-19 vaccine. The assay was immunoSEQ multiplex PCR, and TCRdb's table has in-frame clones only and misses some. Of about 100,000 clones listed, about 90% are singletons. The sample was peripheral blood, taken on day 0 of AZD1222 vaccination. These receptors were taken from an adult in good health.

The chain has TRBV18 and TRBJ2-7; D not certain. Trimming took off 3 bases at V and 2 bases at J, with 11 bases between the two ends. The CDR3 spans 14 residues. CDR1 is KGHSH, CDR2 LQKENI, per germline. CDR3 DNA sequence: TGTGCCAGCTCACCCCCCCCCGGACCCTACGAGCAGTACTTC. Translated, it gives CASSPPPGPYEQYF.

The chain combines TRBV30 with TRBJ1-4; D possibly corresponds to TRBD1 (6 bases). The ends were cut back, 0 bases at V and 7 bases at J, with 15 bases in the middle. Germline CDR1 and CDR2: GTSNPN and SVGIG (reference sequence). The CDR3 loop spans 15 amino acids. In nucleotides, the CDR3 is TGTGCCTGGAGTGTGTGGGGGGCACTAGGTGAAAAACTGTTTTTT. Amino acid sequence: CAWSVWGALGEKLFF. Full variable domain (remainder filled in from reference TRBV30 and TRBJ1-4): SQTIHQWPATLVQPVGSPLSLECTVEGTSNPNLYWYRQAAGRGLQLLFYSVGIGQISSEVPQNLSASRPQDRQFILSSKKLLLSDSGFYLCAWSVWGALGEKLFFGSGTQLSVL.

The gene calls are TRBV11-2 and TRBJ2-1; possibly TRBD2 for D (6 bases). This CDR3 has 12 residues. Germline V gene sequence: CDR1 SGHAT, CDR2 FQNNGV. V gave up 10 bases and J gave up 7 bases, with 14 bases separating them. As DNA, the CDR3 is TGTGCCACAAGACTAGATAATAATGAGCAGTTCTTC. Translated: CATRLDNNEQFF.

The rearrangement links TRBV7-2 to TRBJ2-7; D uncertain. The germline V gene has CDR1 SGHTA and CDR2 FQGNSA. The CDR3 loop spans 14 amino acids. Trimming removed 4 bases from V and 2 bases from J, with 12 bases in between. The CDR3 bases are TGTGCCAGCAGCTCCTACCTCCGAGCCTACGAGCAGTACTTC. Encoded protein: CASSSYLRAYEQYF.

The chain recombines TRBV29-1 with TRBJ1-4; 9 bases align to TRBD1. The junction had 5 bases not matched to a gene; V was cut back by 6 bases and J by 3 bases. The length of the CDR3 is 14 residues. Germline CDR1 reads SQVTM; CDR2 reads ANQGSEA. As DNA, the CDR3 is TGCAGCGTCGGGACAGGGACGGCTAATGAAAAACTGTTTTTT. This translates into CSVGTGTANEKLFF.

The CDR3: CASRGDRSSYNSPLHF. In nucleotides, the CDR3 is TGTGCCAGCAGAGGGGACCGAAGCTCCTATAATTCACCCCTCCACTTT. This sequence joins TRBV2 and TRBJ1-6; weak D call: TRBD1 (5 bases). From germline, CDR1 is SNHLY and CDR2 FYNNEI. Trimming left V 6 bases short and J 0 bases short, with 12 bases between. The CDR3 covers 16 residues.

The chain is built from TRBV29-1 and TRBJ1-2, with 12 bases that match TRBD1. This CDR3 has 13 amino acids. Germline V lookup: CDR1 SQVTM, CDR2 ANQGSEA. V lost 6 bases to trimming and J lost 8 bases; unmatched junction nucleotides: 7. Here the CDR3 DNA reads TGCAGCGTGGGGGGACAGGGGGCGTCGGGCTACACCTTC. Protein sequence: CSVGGQGASGYTF.

This chain connects TRBV6-4 to TRBJ2-2; D is ambiguous. V lost 8 bases to trimming and J lost 5 bases, with 30 bases between them. Germline V gene sequence: CDR1 MRHNA, CDR2 SNTAGT. The CDR3 consists of 19 residues. CDR3 amino acids: CASASNETPPENWTGELFF. In nucleotides, the CDR3 is TGTGCCAGCGCCAGCAACGAAACCCCACCGGAGAACTGGACCGGGGAGCTGTTTTTT.

This clone was seen just once. The chain is built from TRBV5-8 and TRBJ1-2, with 10 positions matching TRBD1. Germline V CDR1 and CDR2: SGHTS, YDEGEE. The length of the CDR3 is 14 residues. After removal of 2 bases from V and 5 bases from J, the junction contained 3 bases not matched to a gene. CDR3: CASSLPGQGYGYTF. The CDR3 DNA is TGTGCCAGCAGCTTACCGGGACAGGGGTATGGCTACACCTTC.

The chain uses TRBV23-1 and TRBJ1-1; TRBD1 might be the D (5 bases). TRBV23-1 falls under the ORF class, with uncertain function. The CDR3 extends over 15 amino acids. The V end lost 2 bases, the J end lost 10 bases, and 20 bases lay between the germline ends. DNA of the CDR3: TGCGCCAGCAGTCAAATGTCCCTTGGGGCTTTTGGAGCTTTCTTT. Encoded protein: CASSQMSLGAFGAFF.

The sample holds one count of this clone. The chain links TRBV6-5 to TRBJ2-7; D might be TRBD1 (6 bases). CDR1 MNHEY and CDR2 SVGAGI come from the germline V gene. This CDR3 has 12 residues. The V end was cut by 5 bases, the J end by 5 bases, with 10 bases between. CDR3 sequence reads: CASSQGRDEQYF. The CDR3 DNA follows: TGTGCCAGCAGTCAGGGGCGCGACGAGCAGTACTTC.

The chain employs TRBV25-1 and TRBJ2-3, with 11 bases aligning to TRBD2. The CDR3 loop spans 17 amino acids. Unmatched junction bases numbered 7, after V lost 1 base and J lost 4 bases. CDR1 MGHDK and CDR2 SYGVNS come from the germline V gene. CDR3 in DNA: TGTGCCAGCAGTGAATTAACTAGCGGGAGAGGCGCAGATACGCAGTATTTT. It is translated as CASSELTSGRGADTQYF. Full variable domain (outside the CDR3, taken from reference TRBV25-1 and TRBJ2-3): EADIYQTPRYLVIGTGKKITLECSQTMGHDKMYWYQQDPGMELHLIHYSYGVNSTEKGDLSSESTVSRIRTEHFPLTLESARPSHTSQYLCASSELTSGRGADTQYFGPGTRLTVL.

The V and J genes are TRBV2 and TRBJ2-1, with 7 bases lining up with TRBD1. Trimming removed 5 bases from V and 8 bases from J; junction bases left unmatched: 6. The length of the CDR3 is 13 residues. The germline V gene encodes CDR1 SNHLY and CDR2 FYNNEI. This CDR3 is CASSYTGADEQFF. The CDR3 DNA follows: TGTGCCAGCAGTTATACAGGGGCCGATGAGCAGTTCTTC. The whole variable domain, filled in from reference TRBV2 and TRBJ2-1, reads EPEVTQTPSHQVTQMGQEVILRCVPISNHLYFYWYRQILGQKVEFLVSFYNNEISEKSEIFDDQFSVERPDGSNFTLKIRSTKLEDSAMYFCASSYTGADEQFFGPGTRLTVL.

The chain joins TRBV18 to TRBJ2-2, with 9 bases identical to TRBD1. Germline V gene sequence: CDR1 KGHSH, CDR2 LQKENI. The CDR3 loop spans 14 amino acids. With 5 bases clipped from V and 5 bases from J, the junction kept 3 bases outside the gene matches. CDR3 region: CASSSDRGTGELFF. The CDR3 DNA sequence: TGTGCCAGCTCATCCGACAGGGGGACCGGGGAGCTGTTTTTT.

V usage is TRBV14 and J usage is TRBJ1-2; D uncertain. CDR3 length: 13 amino acids. V was clipped by 5 bases and J by 2 bases, with 9 bases between them. The germline gives CDR1 SGHDN, CDR2 FVKESK. CDR3 DNA: TGTGCCAGCAGCAGGTCAGACAACTATGGCTACACCTTC. Amino acids: CASSRSDNYGYTF. Full variable domain (missing parts from reference TRBV14 and TRBJ1-2): EAGVTQFPSHSVIEKGQTVTLRCDPISGHDNLYWYRRVMGKEIKFLLHFVKESKQDESGMPNNRFLAERTGGTYSTLKVQPAELEDSGVYFCASSRSDNYGYTFGSGTRLTVV.

The chain carries TRBV7-5 and TRBJ1-5. TRBV7-5 is a known pseudogene. The CDR3 covers 15 residues. The CDR3 nucleotides are TGTGTCAGAAGCCCCAGGGGGGGGCGCAATCAGCCCCAGCATTTT. This codes for CVRSPRGGRNQPQHF.

This chain links TRBV19 with TRBJ1-4; a weak D match, TRBD1 (6 bases). The V and J ends lost 7 bases and 8 bases respectively, with 20 bases between them. CDR3 length: 15 amino acids. Per the germline V gene, CDR1 is LNHDA and CDR2 is SQIVND (reference sequence). CDR3 sequence: CASTTQGPGMEKLFF. The CDR3 DNA reads as TGTGCCAGTACGACCCAGGGGCCGGGAATGGAAAAACTGTTTTTT.

The chain is built from TRBV7-3 and TRBJ2-2; a possible D gene is TRBD1 (7 bases). Trimming stripped 5 bases from V and 0 bases from J, with 10 bases between. This CDR3 is built from 15 residues. CDR1 SGHTA and CDR2 FQGTGA come from the germline V gene. The CDR3 DNA reads as TGTGCCAGCAGCGCGGGACAGCCGAACACCGGGGAGCTGTTTTTT. Protein sequence: CASSAGQPNTGELFF.

The V and J genes are TRBV6-5 and TRBJ2-1, with D maybe TRBD1 (5 bases). V gave up 6 bases and J gave up 0 bases, with 12 bases separating them. The germline V gene encodes CDR1 MNHEY and CDR2 SVGAGI. The CDR3 contains 15 residues. The CDR3 region is CASRDTFSSYNEQFF. The CDR3 bases are TGTGCCAGCAGGGACACCTTTAGCTCCTACAATGAGCAGTTCTTC.

The chain carries TRBV5-4 and TRBJ1-3, with D possibly being TRBD1 (6 bases). Germline values: CDR1 SGHNT, CDR2 YYREEE (reference sequence). This CDR3 spans 17 amino acids. V lost 4 bases to trimming and J lost 0 bases, with 17 bases between them. In nucleotides, the CDR3 is TGTGCCAGCAGCATGGACAGCGGATTATACTCTGGAAACACCATATATTTT. Protein: CASSMDSGLYSGNTIYF.

This clone appeared a single time. V is TRBV5-1 and J is TRBJ1-1; D is possibly TRBD1 (6 bases). CDR1 is SGHRS, CDR2 YFSETQ, per germline. V was shortened by 5 bases and J by 0 bases, with 11 bases between the two germline ends. This CDR3 has 14 residues. The CDR3 loop is CASRWTDMNTEAFF. CDR3 sequence (DNA): TGCGCCAGCAGGTGGACAGACATGAACACTGAAGCTTTCTTT.

This clone was seen only once. Other DNA sequences in this sample translate to the same CDR3. The V and J genes are TRBV20-1 and TRBJ2-5; D call uncertain. Germline V lookup: CDR1 DFQATT, CDR2 SNEGSKA (reference sequence). V was shortened by 2 bases and J by 3 bases, with 4 bases between the two germline ends. The CDR3 length is 11 residues. CDR3 sequence (DNA): TGCAGTGCTAGAAAGAAAGAGACCCAGTACTTC. It codes for CSARKKETQYF.

The chain employs TRBV2 and TRBJ2-2; TRBD2 aligns across 10 bases. The V gene end was trimmed by 8 bases and the J gene end by 6 bases; junction bases not matched to a gene: 15. The CDR3 has 17 amino acids. Germline V CDR1 and CDR2: SNHLY, FYNNEI. CDR3 amino acids: CASSPLAGVINSGELFF. Here the CDR3 DNA reads TGTGCCAGCTCCCCGCTAGCGGGAGTTATTAATTCCGGGGAGCTGTTTTTT.

V gene TRBV6-5 combines with J gene TRBJ2-3; D perhaps matches TRBD2 (6 bases). Trimming took off 8 bases at V and 3 bases at J, with 12 bases between the two ends. Germline V CDR1 and CDR2: MNHEY, SVGAGI. CDR3 length: 13 residues. The chain's CDR3 is CASGGTGTDTQYF. DNA of the CDR3: TGTGCCAGCGGAGGGACCGGAACAGATACGCAGTATTTT.

The V gene is TRBV19, the J gene TRBJ1-5; D is undetermined. CDR1 LNHDA and CDR2 SQIVND come from the germline V gene (reference sequence). CDR3 length: 13 amino acids. Between the trimmed V and J ends, which lost 1 base and 6 bases, there was a span of 7 bases. The CDR3 DNA reads as TGTGCCAGTAGTATAGGCGGCTTTCAGCCCCAGCATTTT. It specifies CASSIGGFQPQHF.

This chain connects TRBV4-1 to TRBJ2-7; D is uncertain. The CDR3 totals 16 residues. The ends were cut back, 0 bases at V and 0 bases at J, with 12 bases in the middle. CDR1 is MGHRA, CDR2 YSYEKL, per germline. CDR3 sequence: CASSQESRQDSYEQYF. The CDR3, as DNA: TGCGCCAGCAGCCAAGAGAGCAGACAAGACTCCTACGAGCAGTACTTC.

The rearrangement uses TRBV15 and TRBJ2-1; 9 nucleotides line up with TRBD2. V was pared by 4 bases and J by 3 bases, with 4 bases of the junction left unmatched. The CDR3 length is 15 residues. Germline V lookup: CDR1 LNHNV, CDR2 YYDKDF (reference sequence). CDR3 in amino acids: CATSTRAGGYNEQFF. The CDR3 coding sequence is TGTGCCACCAGCACCCGAGCGGGAGGCTACAATGAGCAGTTCTTC.